This entry is about one T cell receptor beta chain. This CDR3 is built from 13 residues. The ends lost 0 bases at V and 15 bases at J; junction bases unmatched: 7. In germline, CDR1 is SNHLY, CDR2 FYNNEI. The data belong to a study of cytotoxic CD8 clonotypes in ibrutinib-treated CLL. Method: immunoSEQ multiplex PCR; TCRdb's copy keeps in-frame clones and lacks some. The table has approximately 47,000 clones, 50% to 80% seen once. The chain links TRBV2 to TRBJ2-1, with 8 bases aligning to TRBD2. The sample consisted of PBMCs, taken after 24 months of ibrutinib treatment. The clonotype originates from a human donor with chronic lymphocytic leukemia. The CDR3 region is CASSEARGARGFF. The CDR3 DNA is TGTGCCAGCAGTGAAGCGCGGGGGGCGCGGGGGTTCTTC.